The 25 T cell receptor beta chains below were found in one sample sequenced in a study of T cells after yellow fever vaccination. TCRdb used MiXCR to reprocess the 5' RACE reads, holding one entry per CDR3 protein. In the table there are 450,000 to 550,000 distinct CDR3 sequences, roughly 19% of which are singletons. The sample consisted of PBMCs, taken 15 days after the yellow fever booster vaccination. The receptors here all came from a man under 40 who received the YFV17D yellow fever vaccine.

CDR3 region: CASSLGAVSNTEAFF. The CDR3 bases are TGCGCCAGCAGCTTGGGGGCAGTTTCGAACACTGAAGCTTTCTTT. The chain links TRBV5-1 to TRBJ1-1; D uncertain. V shed 0 bases and J shed 1 base, with 10 bases lying between them. Germline V gene sequence: CDR1 SGHRS, CDR2 YFSETQ. The CDR3 sequence is 15 residues long.

This clonotype was picked up many times. The chain has TRBV18 and TRBJ2-3, with 8 bases fitting TRBD2. The CDR3 is 14 amino acids. Germline V gene data show CDR1 as KGHSH and CDR2 as LQKENI. The V segment lost 9 bases and the J segment 0 bases; nucleotides outside the gene matches: 5. CDR3 sequence: CASSPSGSTDTQYF. The CDR3 nucleotides are TGTGCCAGTAGCCCTAGCGGGAGCACAGATACGCAGTATTTT. Full variable domain (outside the CDR3, taken from reference TRBV18 and TRBJ2-3): NAGVMQNPRHLVRRRGQEARLRCSPMKGHSHVYWYRQLPEEGLKFMVYLQKENIIDESGMPKERFSAEFPKEGPSILRIQQVVRGDSAAYFCASSPSGSTDTQYFGPGTRLTVL.

This clonotype was observed a handful of times. The chain links TRBV21-1 to TRBJ2-7; the D call of TRBD1 is as the table states it, not checked on the DNA. TRBV21-1 is a documented pseudogene. The CDR3 extends over 18 amino acids. The CDR3 nucleotides read TGTGCCAGCACTCTCTTCGGGGACCCTATTCCCCCCCGTTCCGAGCAGTACTTC. It codes for CASTLFGDPIPPRSEQYF.

This clonotype has more than one count but fewer than ten. DNA for the CDR3: TGTGCCAGCAGTGAGGCTTACAGGGGCCACACCTTC. Its protein is CASSEAYRGHTF. J is TRBJ1-2 and V is TRBV6-1, with TRBD1 identical over 7 bases. J was trimmed by 12 bases and V by 3 bases; bases with no gene match: 7. The CDR3 totals 12 residues. Germline CDR1 MNHNS, CDR2 SASEGT.

This clonotype was seen only a few times. The CDR3 reads CSASGPGETQYF. CDR3 bases: TGCAGTGCTAGCGGTCCTGGGGAGACCCAGTACTTC. V gene TRBV20-1 combines with J gene TRBJ2-5, with D unclear. V was cut by 3 bases and J by 5 bases, with 10 bases left in between. The CDR3 is 12 residues long. Germline CDR1 and CDR2: DFQATT and SNEGSKA (reference sequence).

This clonotype was recorded a few times. V usage is TRBV10-3 and J usage is TRBJ2-1; 12 bases are shared with TRBD1. Per the germline V gene, CDR1 is ENHRY and CDR2 is SYGVKD. Losses at the gene ends were 6 bases for V and 7 bases for J; bases not matched to a gene: 7. This CDR3 comprises 15 residues. The CDR3 DNA sequence: TGTGCCATCAGGGGGACAGGGGGCGCAAGTAATGAGCAGTTCTTC. It is translated as CAIRGTGGASNEQFF.

J is TRBJ2-3 and V is TRBV6-2 or TRBV6-3; 8 bases match TRBD1. V gave up 5 bases and J gave up 0 bases; unmatched junction bases: 13. CDR1 is MNHEY, CDR2 SVGEGT, per germline. The CDR3 has 18 residues. The CDR3 loop is CASSPLRTGLTSTDTQYF. The CDR3, as DNA: TGTGCCAGCAGTCCCCTTCGGACAGGGCTTACTAGCACAGATACGCAGTATTTT.

The chain recombines TRBV6-1 with TRBJ2-7; 7 nucleotides match TRBD2. V lost 6 bases, J lost 3 bases, and 5 bases stayed unmatched. Germline V gene sequence: CDR1 MNHNS, CDR2 SASEGT. The CDR3 contains 13 residues. CDR3 bases: TGTGCCAGCAGCGGGGGAGGGAACTACGAGCAGTACTTC. It is translated as CASSGGGNYEQYF.

The V gene is TRBV4-3, the J gene TRBJ1-4, with D perhaps TRBD1 (6 bases). V dropped 0 bases and J dropped 7 bases, with 15 bases sitting between them. This CDR3 has 16 residues. Germline V gene sequence: CDR1 LGHNA, CDR2 YSLEER. CDR3 sequence reads: CASSQEWGTWIEKLFF. The CDR3 coding sequence is TGCGCCAGCAGCCAAGAATGGGGGACATGGATTGAAAAACTGTTTTTT.

A few counts support this clonotype. The CDR3 loop is CSVDRASTDTQYF. Written as DNA, the CDR3 is TGCAGCGTGGACAGAGCTAGCACAGATACGCAGTATTTT. This chain links TRBV29-1 with TRBJ2-3, with D possibly being TRBD1 (6 bases). CDR1 and CDR2 (germline): SQVTM, ANQGSEA. V was pared by 6 bases and J by 0 bases, with 10 bases between. This CDR3 is built from 13 residues.

The table lists this clonotype with a few counts. The J gene is TRBJ2-1, the V gene TRBV5-1, with TRBD2 matching 10 bases. J gave up 10 bases and V 2 bases, and 9 bases lay outside the gene matches. This CDR3 contains 15 residues. Germline V gene sequence: CDR1 SGHRS, CDR2 YFSETQ. This CDR3 reads CASSFESSGSLEQFF. CDR3 bases: TGCGCCAGCAGCTTCGAGTCTAGCGGGAGTTTGGAGCAGTTCTTC.

This clonotype was recorded only once. The chain employs TRBV7-8 and TRBJ2-5, with 7 bases fitting TRBD1. The CDR3 is 16 amino acids. V was clipped by 5 bases and J by 9 bases; unmatched bases: 18. The germline V gene encodes CDR1 SGHVS and CDR2 FQNEAQ. This chain's CDR3 is CASSQQQGLKGESQYF. CDR3 DNA: TGTGCCAGCAGCCAACAACAGGGGTTGAAGGGCGAGTCCCAGTACTTC.

The chain employs TRBV15 and TRBJ1-5, with D unresolved. The CDR3 length is 15 residues. Trimming stripped 4 bases from V and 2 bases from J, with 12 bases between. Germline V gives CDR1 LNHNV, CDR2 YYDKDF (reference sequence). The CDR3 DNA reads TGTGCCACCAGCACCCACCCTCGAGGCAATCAGCCCCAGCATTTT. This gives the protein CATSTHPRGNQPQHF. The whole variable domain, filled in from reference TRBV15 and TRBJ1-5, reads DAMVIQNPRYQVTQFGKPVTLSCSQTLNHNVMYWYQQKSSQAPKLLFHYYDKDFNNEADTPDNFQSRRPNTSFCFLDIRSPGLGDTAMYLCATSTHPRGNQPQHFGDGTRLSIL.

Only a few counts were recorded for this clonotype. The chain couples TRBV12-3 or TRBV12-4 to TRBJ2-4; a possible D gene is TRBD2 (5 bases). Trimming left V 3 bases short and J 0 bases short, with 12 bases between. The CDR3 runs to 16 residues. For the CDR3, the DNA is TGTGCCAGCAGTTTCCCCTCCGGGGTAGCCAAAAACATTCAGTACTTC. Translation: CASSFPSGVAKNIQYF.

The chain joins TRBV7-9 to TRBJ2-1; TRBD2 aligns across 8 bases. V lost 4 bases to trimming and J lost 9 bases; unmatched junction nucleotides: 11. Germline CDR1 SEHNR, CDR2 FQNEAQ (reference sequence). CDR3 length equals 15 residues. The CDR3, as DNA: TGTGCCAGCAGCTCTAGCGGGTTTCACAAGGGTGAGCAGTTCTTC. This translates into CASSSSGFHKGEQFF.

The V gene is TRBV12-3 or TRBV12-4, the J gene TRBJ2-6; either TRBD1 or TRBD2 may fit D (5 bases each). Trimming cost V 2 bases and J 0 bases, with 11 bases left between them. This CDR3 contains 17 residues. DNA for the CDR3: TGTGCCAGCAGTTTATGGGGCCGGGGCTCTGGGGCCAACGTCCTGACTTTC. Amino acid sequence: CASSLWGRGSGANVLTF.

This clonotype was picked up a small number of times. The rearrangement uses TRBV12-3 or TRBV12-4 and TRBJ1-5; D call uncertain. The ends were cut back, 3 bases at V and 7 bases at J, with 10 bases in the middle. The CDR3 runs to 13 residues. This chain's CDR3 is CASSFGSGQPQHF. The CDR3 DNA reads as TGTGCCAGCAGTTTTGGTTCCGGGCAGCCCCAGCATTTT.

This clonotype has a handful of counts. The chain couples TRBV29-1 to TRBJ2-3; D is ambiguous. The germline CDR1 and CDR2 sequences are SQVTM and ANQGSEA. With 7 bases removed from V and 7 bases from J, the gap between germline ends came to 9 bases. This CDR3 region has 10 residues. CDR3 DNA: TGCAGCGCCCATCAGAATACGCAGTATTTT. Residues: CSAHQNTQYF.

This clonotype was seen more than once but under ten times. The chain carries TRBV29-1 and TRBJ2-7; D is unresolved. The CDR3 covers 14 residues. CDR1 SQVTM and CDR2 ANQGSEA come from the germline V gene. With 2 bases removed from V and 2 bases from J, the gap between germline ends came to 13 bases. The CDR3 sequence: CSVELATTPYEQYF. CDR3 in DNA: TGCAGCGTTGAACTGGCTACAACACCCTACGAGCAGTACTTC.

This clonotype was seen many times. This chain connects TRBV12-3 or TRBV12-4 to TRBJ1-1, with D perhaps TRBD1 (6 bases). The CDR3 sequence is 14 residues long. V was shortened by 5 bases and J by 5 bases, with 15 bases between the two germline ends. CDR3 DNA sequence: TGTGCCAGCAGTCCACAGGGAATAGTTACTGAAGCTTTCTTT. Amino acids: CASSPQGIVTEAFF.

This rearrangement joins TRBV20-1 to TRBJ2-1, with D possibly matching TRBD2 (6 bases). V lost 4 bases and J 1 base, leaving 14 bases between the germline ends. The CDR3 contains 15 residues. Germline assignment: CDR1 DFQATT and CDR2 SNEGSKA (reference sequence). Here the CDR3 reads CSAMGGEGSYNEQFF. The DNA for the CDR3 is TGCAGTGCTATGGGGGGAGAAGGATCCTACAATGAGCAGTTCTTC.

The chain joins TRBV15 to TRBJ2-1, with 7 bases aligning to TRBD2. V trimming: 0 bases; J trimming: 2 bases; junction bases outside the gene matches: 7. Germline assignment: CDR1 LNHNV and CDR2 YYDKDF (reference sequence). The CDR3 totals 17 residues. As DNA, the CDR3 is TGTGCCACCAGCAGAGATCTGGGCGGGGGTCCCTACAATGAGCAGTTCTTC. Translated, it gives CATSRDLGGGPYNEQFF. Drawing the rest from reference TRBV15 and TRBJ2-1, the complete variable domain is DAMVIQNPRYQVTQFGKPVTLSCSQTLNHNVMYWYQQKSSQAPKLLFHYYDKDFNNEADTPDNFQSRRPNTSFCFLDIRSPGLGDTAMYLCATSRDLGGGPYNEQFFGPGTRLTVL.

CDR3 region: CASSGASGRAMGFNEQFF. CDR3 in DNA: TGCGCCAGCAGTGGGGCTAGCGGGAGGGCCATGGGGTTTAATGAGCAGTTCTTC. The chain employs TRBV10-2 and TRBJ2-1; the match to TRBD2 covers 12 bases. The CDR3 has 18 residues. J was trimmed by 7 bases and V by 4 bases; bases with no gene match: 14. Looked up from germline, CDR1 is WSHSY and CDR2 is SAAADI.

CDR3 coding DNA: TGTGCCAGCAGTCAGGGACTAGCGGGAGTTTACAATGAGCAGTTCTTC. It yields the protein CASSQGLAGVYNEQFF. This chain links TRBV6-1 with TRBJ2-1; 14 bases align to TRBD2. Per the germline V gene, CDR1 is MNHNS and CDR2 is SASEGT. V dropped 5 bases and J dropped 4; count of bases not matched to a gene: 4. CDR3 length: 16 residues.

In its sample, this clonotype was seen a few times. The genes are TRBV28 and TRBJ2-7; 7 nucleotides align to TRBD1. With V trimmed by 5 bases and J by 4 bases, 11 bases remained unmatched. Germline V gene lookup returns CDR1 MDHEN and CDR2 SYDVKM. The CDR3 length is 15 residues. CDR3 protein: CASSPLSSRGYEQYF. Here the CDR3 DNA reads TGTGCCAGCAGTCCCTTATCGTCCAGGGGGTACGAGCAGTACTTC.